This record looks at one T cell receptor (beta chain) sequence and its context. Its antigen is unidentified. The data belong to a study of vaccination and CD4 T cells after COVID-19. About the research overall: In the convalescent group, nasal swab PCR was SARS-CoV-2 positive; about nine cases were mild and one severe.

Stated treatment: roughly 10-day PBMC culture with coronavirus spike peptide pools or control peptides (ViraFEST assay). V lost 8 bases, J lost 1 base, and 5 bases lay in between. CDR1 and CDR2 (germline): SNHLY, FYNNEI. The CDR3 contains 11 residues. At the Johns Hopkins FTIC core, DNA taken from cultured CD4+ T cells was sequenced by way of the Oncomine TCR Beta short-read assay. TCRdb called the PCR reads again in MiXCR, with one record for every CDR3 protein. The data contain tens of thousands of distinct CDR3 sequences, roughly 40% of them singletons. Material: CD4+ T cells from blood, cultured in vitro, obtained after SARS-CoV-2 vaccination. The chain employs TRBV2 and TRBJ1-2, with no clear D. The TCR comes from a human donor who had recovered from COVID-19. CDR3 coding DNA: TGTGCCAGCGGGAATAACTATGGCTACACCTTC. It is translated as CASGNNYGYTF. Complete variable domain (other parts from reference TRBV2 and TRBJ1-2): EPEVTQTPSHQVTQMGQEVILRCVPISNHLYFYWYRQILGQKVEFLVSFYNNEISEKSEIFDDQFSVERPDGSNFTLKIRSTKLEDSAMYFCASGNNYGYTFGSGTRLTVV.